This T cell receptor beta chain was sequenced for a study of cytotoxic CD8 clonotypes in ibrutinib-treated CLL (TCRdb year 2021). A note on the overall study: The cohort had about ten relapsed/refractory and approximately 15 treatment-naive patients; some 17 were IGHV unmutated. Of the roughly 86 people in the trial, 25 to 30 had longitudinal samples available. Cryopreserved peripheral blood mononuclear cells were collected at three points: before therapy, at response, and at either sustained remission or disease progression. Response samples were taken after a median of 12 months on treatment, ranging from roughly 6 to 36 months. Samples averaged approximately 250,000 productive templates and tens of thousands of productive rearrangements. Responses were partial in roughly 24 patients and complete in 2; after median about 5.5 years follow-up, roughly 14 stayed in remission and roughly twelve progressed. Every sample from remission and from progressive disease was obtained while the patients were still on ibrutinib. Summary of the overall study and its limitations: Clonality rose at ibrutinib response, remained stable during sustained remission, and dropped back toward baseline at progression. Lymph node repertoires were not examined, and the timing of sampling was not matched between patients in sustained remission and those whose disease progressed. Public clonotypes were rare and either shrank or stayed stable during treatment, and the rise in clonality at ibrutinib response reflected expansion of private clonotypes. Baseline clonality was found to be higher than that of age-matched healthy donors and was strongly correlated with circulating CD8+ T-cell counts.

This clone has a handful of counts. The target of this receptor is not known. Base qualities are missing; no much larger clone stands one base away. The goal of deep resolution MiSeq sequencing was a depth between 1 in 1 million and 1 in 200,000 T cells, and coverage averaged 10x per clonotype. The immunoSEQ hsTCRB Kit was used to generate TCR beta libraries. Processing in the source paper ran as follows. ImmunoSEQ Data Assistant and ImmunoSEQ Analyzer were used for data analysis, and V, D and J genes were assigned according to IMGT definitions. Clonality, which ranges from 0 to 1, was calculated by subtracting the normalized Shannon entropy of productive rearrangement frequencies from one. Only overrepresented clonotypes making up at least 0.05% of each patient's repertoire were included in the public clonotype analysis. About twelve repertoires from age-matched healthy donors, obtained from immuneACCESS, served as clonality controls. TCRdb's version of the immuneACCESS table is confined to in-frame rearrangements and falls short of the full clone set. An unresolved V gene accounts for under half of the shortfall where checked; the remainder is of unknown origin. V and J calls and clone size are given by that table; D and trimming were obtained from the DNA. Across this sample there are 250,000 to 350,000 clones, with around 76% seen only once. About 5.3% of the sample is taken by the ten largest.

The CDR3 holds 15 amino acids from the cysteine to the phenylalanine. Just CDR3 DNA is preserved here, 45 bases in frame from base 1. CDR1 and CDR2 are read off the germline V gene (reference sequence) as SGHAT and FQDESV. The V end loses 4 bases and the J end loses 2 bases, and a stretch of 14 bases separates them. The sample's time point label, decoded: progressive disease on ibrutinib. For TCR beta library preparation, roughly 2 micrograms of genomic DNA were extracted from the cryopreserved PBMCs. Longitudinal blood samples from CLL patients on ibrutinib monotherapy underwent high-throughput TCR beta sequencing. The patients were enrolled in a single-center, open-label phase 2 trial of ibrutinib monotherapy.

The chain joins TRBV11-1 to TRBJ2-5; perhaps TRBD1 is the D gene, with 6 bases matching. Specimen: PBMCs, collected at disease progression, from a patient treated with ibrutinib. The TCR was taken from a human donor with chronic lymphocytic leukemia. CDR3 loop: CASSSDQGSQETQYF. The DNA is as follows: TGTGCCAGCAGCTCCGACCAGGGGTCACAAGAGACCCAGTACTTC.